This T cell receptor (beta chain) comes out of a study of cytomegalovirus exposure and HLA in healthy donors. The PCR employed 60 Vbeta primers together with 13 Jbeta primers. Assay used: immunoSEQ multiplex PCR; TCRdb lists only in-frame clones, some missing. This table has around 300,000 clones, 70% to 90% appearing once. Material for sequencing was PBMCs. The TCR comes from a woman under 30 in good health and CMV-seronegative.

DNA of the CDR3: TGCGCCAGCAGCATAATGGGGCCGTACAATGAGCAGTTCTTC. Translation gives CASSIMGPYNEQFF. The chain joins TRBV5-1 to TRBJ2-1; D might be TRBD1 (5 bases). The germline V gene has CDR1 SGHRS and CDR2 YFSETQ. The length of the CDR3 is 14 residues. V was pared by 4 bases and J by 4 bases, with 12 bases between.